Shown below are 24 T cell receptor beta chains from a single sample sequenced in a study of blood T cell repertoires in COVID-19. The table came from immunoSEQ multiplex PCR; TCRdb's copy has only in-frame clones and leaves some out. The repertoire holds 50,000 to 65,000 clones, more than 70% seen once, with 3% to 4.5% in the top ten. Material for sequencing was peripheral blood. These receptor sequences come from a man in his 70s with acute or convalescent COVID-19.

This clone has a single count. The chain combines TRBV7-2 with TRBJ2-1; TRBD1 matches at 10 bases. Losses at the gene ends were 6 bases for V and 2 bases for J; bases not matched to a gene: 13. CDR1 SGHTA and CDR2 FQGNSA come from the germline V gene. This CDR3 spans 18 amino acids. The CDR3 loop is CASRNYGTGEVTYNEQFF. CDR3 DNA: TGTGCCAGCAGAAATTATGGGACAGGGGAAGTGACCTACAATGAGCAGTTCTTC.

This clone has only a few counts. The rearrangement uses TRBV28 and TRBJ1-2; D may be TRBD1 (5 bases). V was cut by 2 bases and J by 8 bases, with 18 bases left in between. The germline gives CDR1 MDHEN, CDR2 SYDVKM. The CDR3 has 15 amino acids. The CDR3 sequence: CASSLMGQGMGGYTF. CDR3 nucleotides: TGTGCCAGCAGTTTAATGGGGCAGGGTATGGGAGGCTACACCTTC.

V usage is TRBV30 and J usage is TRBJ2-7, with TRBD1 identical over 7 bases. V shed 2 bases and J 5 bases; nucleotides not matched to a gene: 12. Looked up from germline, CDR1 is GTSNPN and CDR2 is SVGIG (reference sequence). The CDR3 covers 15 residues. CDR3 amino acids: CAWSSQGVMRNEQYF. The DNA of the CDR3 is TGTGCCTGGAGTAGTCAGGGGGTTATGAGGAACGAGCAGTACTTC.

The V call is TRBV7-2, the J call TRBJ2-7; D remains unclear. CDR3 length: 12 residues. CDR1 and CDR2 from the germline V gene are SGHTA and FQGNSA. The V end was cut by 5 bases, the J end by 0 bases, with 5 bases between. The CDR3 DNA reads TGTGCCAGCAGCCCCCTCTCCTACGAGCAGTACTTC. Translation: CASSPLSYEQYF.

The rearrangement joins TRBV3-1 (or the pseudogene TRBV3-2) to TRBJ2-3; 10 nucleotides align to TRBD1. CDR1 LGHDT and CDR2 YNNKEL come from the germline V gene (reference sequence). Trimming cost V 4 bases and J 0 bases; bases outside gene matches: 1. The CDR3 is 15 residues long. The CDR3 loop is CASSRGQGSTDTQYF. The CDR3 DNA follows: TGTGCCAGCAGCCGGGGACAGGGGAGCACAGATACGCAGTATTTT.

The J gene is TRBJ2-3, the V gene TRBV24-1; a possible D gene is TRBD1 (6 bases). The CDR3 covers 15 residues. With 3 bases removed from V and 3 bases from J, the gap between germline ends came to 12 bases. In germline, CDR1 is KGHDR, CDR2 SFDVKD. This CDR3 is CATSDPTRGTDTQYF. DNA of the CDR3: TGTGCCACCAGTGATCCGACCAGGGGTACAGATACGCAGTATTTT.

The chain recombines TRBV12-3 or TRBV12-4 with TRBJ1-6, with D possibly matching TRBD1 (6 bases). The length of the CDR3 is 13 residues. V was trimmed by 5 bases and J by 9 bases, leaving 11 bases between them. CDR3: CASSRDTASPLHF. The CDR3 DNA is TGTGCCAGCAGTCGGGACACGGCTTCACCCCTCCACTTT.

This chain uses TRBV7-9 with TRBJ1-6; D is undetermined. The germline CDR1 and CDR2 sequences are SEHNR and FQNEAQ (reference sequence). CDR3 size: 16 residues. V gave up 0 bases and J gave up 7 bases, with 13 bases separating them. CDR3 region: CASSLADPWRNSPLHF. The CDR3 region has the DNA TGTGCCAGCAGCTTAGCGGACCCTTGGAGGAATTCACCCCTCCACTTT.

The chain has TRBV24-1 and TRBJ2-4; 9 bases align to TRBD2. The CDR3 contains 15 residues. Unmatched junction bases numbered 13, after V lost 9 bases and J lost 8 bases. CDR1 is KGHDR and CDR2 is SFDVKD in the germline V gene. CDR3 amino acids: CATQQGGGASDIQYF. CDR3 DNA sequence: TGTGCCACCCAGCAGGGCGGGGGGGCCTCTGACATTCAGTACTTC.

The V gene is TRBV3-1 (or the pseudogene TRBV3-2), the J gene TRBJ2-1; possible D gene TRBD1, 6 bases. The CDR3 totals 15 residues. The germline V gene encodes CDR1 LGHDT and CDR2 YNNKEL (reference sequence). Trimming cost V 1 base and J 6 bases, with 13 bases left between them. CDR3 in DNA: TGTGCCAGCAGCCAAGTGACAGGTACAGGCAATGAGCAGTTCTTC. Amino acid sequence: CASSQVTGTGNEQFF.

Only one count was recorded for this clone. This chain connects TRBV27 to TRBJ2-2; TRBD2 might be the D (6 bases). Germline CDR1 is MNHEY and CDR2 is SMNVEV (reference sequence). This CDR3 has 14 amino acids. V lost 11 bases and J lost 3, with 16 bases in between. The CDR3 region is CACKEGLYTGELFF. The CDR3 DNA follows: TGTGCCTGCAAGGAGGGGTTGTACACCGGGGAGCTGTTTTTT.

The genes are TRBV10-3 and TRBJ1-5; D not certain. Trimming shortened V by 2 bases and J by 14 bases, and 10 bases separated the two germline ends. Germline V gene data show CDR1 as ENHRY and CDR2 as SYGVKD. CDR3 length: 11 amino acids. This chain's CDR3 is CAISEGWAKHF. The CDR3 DNA sequence: TGTGCCATCAGTGAGGGCTGGGCAAAGCATTTT.

The chain's CDR3 is CASSWGPDTQYF. The CDR3 nucleotides are TGTGCCAGCAGCTGGGGCCCAGATACGCAGTATTTT. V is TRBV7-8 and J is TRBJ2-3; a possible D gene is TRBD1 (5 bases). Looked up from germline, CDR1 is SGHVS and CDR2 is FQNEAQ. V was trimmed by 4 bases and J by 4 bases, leaving 6 bases between them. The CDR3 runs 12 residues.

The V gene is TRBV19, the J gene TRBJ2-3; TRBD2 matches at 12 bases. The CDR3 runs to 14 residues. V was pared by 9 bases and J by 10 bases, with 11 bases of the junction left unmatched. In germline, CDR1 is LNHDA, CDR2 SQIVND (reference sequence). The DNA for the CDR3 is TGTGCCAGCCAGACTAGCGGGGGTCAAAGAGCGCAGTATTTT. The encoded protein is CASQTSGGQRAQYF.

The chain couples TRBV6-2 or TRBV6-3 to TRBJ2-6; tentative D call: TRBD2 (5 bases). Germline-derived CDR1 and CDR2 are MNHEY and SVGEGT. CDR3 length: 16 residues. V was pared by 2 bases and J by 0 bases, with 8 bases between. DNA for the CDR3: TGTGCCAGCAGTTACCACACTAGCTCTGGGGCCAACGTCCTGACTTTC. Its protein is CASSYHTSSGANVLTF.

This clone has more than one count but fewer than ten. V is TRBV5-5 and J is TRBJ2-2; 7 bases align to TRBD2. This CDR3 is 15 amino acids long. J was trimmed by 3 bases and V by 3 bases; bases with no gene match: 5. Germline-derived CDR1 and CDR2 are SGHKS and YYEKEE (reference sequence). CDR3 nucleotide sequence: TGTGCCAGCAGCTCCGGCGGGGGTCACACCGGGGAGCTGTTTTTT. Translation: CASSSGGGHTGELFF. The full variable domain, in which reference TRBV5-5 and TRBJ2-2 provide the parts outside the CDR3, is DAGVTQSPTHLIKTRGQQVTLRCSPISGHKSVSWYQQVLGQGPQFIFQYYEKEERGRGNFPDRFSARQFPNYSSELNVNALLLGDSALYLCASSSGGGHTGELFFGEGSRLTVL.

This clone was seen a few times. The CDR3 DNA reads as TGTGCCAGCAGAGCAAACAGGGGTTCCGGCAATCAGCCCCAGCATTTT. It encodes CASRANRGSGNQPQHF. The V call is TRBV2, the J call TRBJ1-5; 7 bases align to TRBD1. Per the germline V gene, CDR1 is SNHLY and CDR2 is FYNNEI. The CDR3 loop spans 16 amino acids. V was pared by 6 bases and J by 2 bases, with 10 bases of the junction left unmatched.

The V gene is TRBV7-2, the J gene TRBJ1-5; 10 nucleotides line up with TRBD1. J lost 2 bases, V lost 5 bases, and 3 bases had no gene match. Germline lookup yields CDR1 SGHTA and CDR2 FQGNSA. The CDR3 has 15 amino acids. CDR3 DNA: TGTGCCAGCAGCGCCGGGACAGGGGGCAATCAGCCCCAGCATTTT. Translated, it gives CASSAGTGGNQPQHF.

V is TRBV6-2 or TRBV6-3 and J is TRBJ2-3, with TRBD2 matching 7 bases. Germline V gene data show CDR1 as MNHEY and CDR2 as SVGEGT. This CDR3 is 16 amino acids long. J gave up 2 bases and V 0 bases, and 5 bases lay outside the gene matches. The CDR3 spells CASSYSSGTNTDTQYF. CDR3 DNA: TGTGCCAGCAGTTACTCGAGCGGGACTAACACAGATACGCAGTATTTT.

The chain is built from TRBV29-1 and TRBJ1-1, with 7 bases matching TRBD1. The CDR3 consists of 13 residues. J was trimmed by 1 base and V by 1 base; bases with no gene match: 0. CDR1 SQVTM and CDR2 ANQGSEA come from the germline V gene. The CDR3 reads CSVEGDRNTEAFF. CDR3 coding DNA: TGCAGCGTTGAAGGGGACAGGAACACTGAAGCTTTCTTT. The variable domain in full, completed from reference TRBV29-1 and TRBJ1-1, reads SAVISQKPSRDICQRGTSLTIQCQVDSQVTMMFWYRQQPGQSLTLIATANQGSEATYESGFVIDKFPISRPNLTFSTLTVSNMSPEDSSIYLCSVEGDRNTEAFFGQGTRLTVV.

V and J are TRBV6-2 or TRBV6-3 and TRBJ2-1, with 7 bases identical to TRBD2. CDR1 is MNHEY, CDR2 SVGEGT, per germline. V lost 2 bases and J lost 10; bases outside the gene matches: 5. The CDR3 totals 13 residues. The CDR3 DNA is TGTGCCAGCAGTTACGCGGGAGTCCGGGAGCAGTTCTTC. Amino acids: CASSYAGVREQFF.

The chain joins TRBV5-4 to TRBJ2-7; TRBD2 matches 8 bases. This CDR3 has 17 residues. The junction had 15 bases not matched to a gene; V was cut back by 4 bases and J by 3 bases. CDR1 SGHNT and CDR2 YYREEE come from the germline V gene (reference sequence). The CDR3, as DNA: TGTGCCAGCAGCCCTTGGGACCGTCGGGGGGGCCTCTACGAGCAGTACTTC. This encodes CASSPWDRRGGLYEQYF.

V and J are TRBV19 and TRBJ1-6, with 9 bases aligning to TRBD1. V lost 5 bases and J lost 9; bases outside the gene matches: 8. CDR1 is LNHDA and CDR2 is SQIVND in the germline V gene (reference sequence). The CDR3 sequence is 15 residues long. CDR3 region: CASSPPDRGLSPLHF. DNA of the CDR3: TGTGCCAGTAGTCCCCCGGACAGGGGACTTTCACCCCTCCACTTT.

The chain links TRBV7-4 to TRBJ2-7, with TRBD2 matching over 12 bases. The germline V gene encodes CDR1 SGHVT and CDR2 SQSDAQ. Unmatched junction bases numbered 9, after V lost 4 bases and J lost 5 bases. CDR3 length: 16 amino acids. CDR3 in DNA: TGTGCCAGCAGCTCCGGGACTAGCGGGCCTTCAGACGAGCAGTACTTC. It is translated as CASSSGTSGPSDEQYF. Using reference TRBV7-4 and TRBJ2-7 for the parts outside the CDR3, the full variable domain is GAGVSQSPRYKVAKRGRDVALRCDSISGHVTLYWYRQTLGQGSEVLTYSQSDAQRDKSGRPSGRFSAERPERSVSTLKIQRTEQGDSAVYLCASSSGTSGPSDEQYFGPGTRLTVT.